Shown below are 32 T cell receptor beta chains from a single sample sequenced in a study of cytomegalovirus exposure and HLA in healthy donors. A multiplex PCR was run with 60 Vbeta primers and 13 Jbeta primers. The method was immunoSEQ multiplex PCR; TCRdb's version includes in-frame clones alone and lacks a portion of them. Recorded for this sample: about 64,000 clones. The sequencing input was PBMCs. The receptors originated from a woman between 18 and 30 years old in good health and CMV-seronegative.

This chain links TRBV6-6 with TRBJ1-1; D gene uncertain. CDR1 MNHNY and CDR2 SVGAGI come from the germline V gene (reference sequence). The ends were cut back, 2 bases at V and 0 bases at J, with 10 bases in the middle. The CDR3 loop spans 15 amino acids. CDR3 DNA sequence: TGTGCCAGCAGTTACGTCAAGCTAATGAACACTGAAGCTTTCTTT. Translating it yields CASSYVKLMNTEAFF.

V gene TRBV11-3 combines with J gene TRBJ2-2, with TRBD1 matching 9 bases. Germline V gene lookup returns CDR1 SGHNT and CDR2 YENEEA. The trim removed 3 bases at V and 1 base at J, leaving 0 bases unmatched. The CDR3 covers 15 residues. For the CDR3, the DNA is TGTGCCAGCAGCTTGGGACAGGGGAACACCGGGGAGCTGTTTTTT. This sequence encodes CASSLGQGNTGELFF. The full variable domain, in which reference TRBV11-3 and TRBJ2-2 provide the parts outside the CDR3, is EAGVVQSPRYKIIEKKQPVAFWCNPISGHNTLYWYLQNLGQGPELLIRYENEEAVDDSQLPKDRFSAERLKGVDSTLKIQPAELGDSAVYLCASSLGQGNTGELFFGEGSRLTVL.

The chain couples TRBV5-5 to TRBJ1-6, with 7 bases lining up with TRBD1. In germline, CDR1 is SGHKS, CDR2 YYEKEE (reference sequence). The CDR3 covers 15 residues. J gave up 10 bases and V 1 base, and 8 bases lay outside the gene matches. CDR3 region: CASSLTGQVTSPLHF. CDR3 in DNA: TGTGCCAGCAGCTTGACAGGACAGGTCACATCACCCCTCCACTTT.

The V and J genes are TRBV28 and TRBJ1-1; D is possibly TRBD1 (5 bases). The CDR3 consists of 12 residues. Germline V lookup: CDR1 MDHEN, CDR2 SYDVKM. Trimming left V 4 bases short and J 5 bases short, with 8 bases between. CDR3 protein: CASSWGLTEAFF. DNA of the CDR3: TGTGCCAGCAGTTGGGGCCTAACTGAAGCTTTCTTT.

This chain links TRBV6-1 with TRBJ1-2; D perhaps matches TRBD1 (6 bases). Germline CDR1 is MNHNS and CDR2 is SASEGT. Deletions cut 3 bases from V and 7 bases from J, with 15 bases between. This CDR3 spans 14 amino acids. The CDR3 sequence: CASSEPDSSSGYTF. Written as DNA, the CDR3 is TGTGCCAGCAGTGAGCCGGACAGTTCGAGTGGCTACACCTTC.

V gene TRBV25-1 combines with J gene TRBJ2-7; 8 bases align to TRBD2. J was trimmed by 4 bases and V by 5 bases; bases with no gene match: 4. The CDR3 totals 13 residues. Looked up from germline, CDR1 is MGHDK and CDR2 is SYGVNS. The CDR3 region is CASSPAGEYEQYF. The CDR3 DNA reads as TGTGCCAGCAGTCCAGCGGGGGAGTACGAGCAGTACTTC.

The rearrangement links TRBV19 to TRBJ2-3; TRBD2 matches at 11 bases. Germline lookup yields CDR1 LNHDA and CDR2 SQIVND (reference sequence). Trimming cost V 10 bases and J 7 bases; bases outside gene matches: 16. The CDR3 loop spans 16 amino acids. CDR3 region: CATSGRLAGVSHTQYF. As DNA, the CDR3 is TGTGCCACTAGCGGGAGGCTAGCGGGAGTATCGCATACGCAGTATTTT.

The chain uses TRBV25-1 and TRBJ2-5, with 7 bases fitting TRBD2. Losses at the gene ends were 8 bases for V and 3 bases for J; bases not matched to a gene: 6. The CDR3 runs to 13 residues. Germline assignment: CDR1 MGHDK and CDR2 SYGVNS. CDR3 sequence reads: CASRPGGEETQYF. CDR3 DNA: TGTGCCAGCCGGCCGGGGGGAGAAGAGACCCAGTACTTC.

The rearrangement uses TRBV9 and TRBJ2-1; D not resolved. V lost 1 base and J lost 5, with 13 bases in between. Germline V gene lookup returns CDR1 SGDLS and CDR2 YYNGEE. The CDR3 runs to 15 residues. The CDR3 sequence: CASSVHGSEDNEQFF. CDR3 sequence (DNA): TGTGCCAGCAGCGTACACGGGTCCGAGGACAATGAGCAGTTCTTC.

The chain couples TRBV19 to TRBJ2-2; 12 bases fit TRBD2. V gave up 1 base and J gave up 4 bases; unmatched junction bases: 7. Per germline, CDR1 LNHDA and CDR2 SQIVND (reference sequence). CDR3 length: 18 amino acids. The CDR3 nucleotides are TGTGCCAGTAGTATAGTAATGGGACTAGCGGGTGCCACCGGGGAGCTGTTTTTT. Protein sequence: CASSIVMGLAGATGELFF.

The rearrangement joins TRBV7-9 to TRBJ2-3, with TRBD2 identical over 9 bases. J lost 0 bases, V lost 2 bases, and 6 bases had no gene match. The CDR3 extends over 17 amino acids. Germline V CDR1 and CDR2: SEHNR, FQNEAQ (reference sequence). This CDR3 reads CASSLTGGGASTDTQYF. Here the CDR3 DNA reads TGTGCCAGCAGCTTAACTGGCGGGGGGGCTAGCACAGATACGCAGTATTTT. Together with reference TRBV7-9 and TRBJ2-3, the CDR3 gives the full variable domain: DTGVSQNPRHKITKRGQNVTFRCDPISEHNRLYWYRQTLGQGPEFLTYFQNEAQLEKSRLLSDRFSAERPKGSFSTLEIQRTEQGDSAMYLCASSLTGGGASTDTQYFGPGTRLTVL.

J is TRBJ2-3 and V is TRBV9; a possible D gene is TRBD2 (7 bases). The CDR3 covers 14 residues. V lost 2 bases, J lost 5 bases, and 12 bases lay in between. Germline V lookup: CDR1 SGDLS, CDR2 YYNGEE. The CDR3 reads CASSVRGGGDTQYF. CDR3 nucleotide sequence: TGTGCCAGCAGCGTCAGGGGAGGGGGAGATACGCAGTATTTT.

The chain carries TRBV14 and TRBJ2-3, with D uncertain. The CDR3 is 14 amino acids. Germline assignment: CDR1 SGHDN and CDR2 FVKESK. V was shortened by 2 bases and J by 1 base, with 7 bases between the two germline ends. The chain's CDR3 is CASSQTIRTDTQYF. Written as DNA, the CDR3 is TGTGCCAGCAGCCAAACTATTCGCACAGATACGCAGTATTTT.

The chain employs TRBV4-1 and TRBJ1-2; the match to TRBD1 covers 9 bases. The CDR3 consists of 17 residues. CDR1 and CDR2 (germline): MGHRA, YSYEKL. Trimming took 3 bases from V and 8 from J; bases not matched to a gene: 16. The CDR3 DNA reads as TGCGCCAGCAGCCACGACCTTGTCCGGGACAGGGTCCGCGGCTACACCTTC. It yields the protein CASSHDLVRDRVRGYTF.

The CDR3 loop is CASRQGAPSGANVLTF. CDR3 bases: TGTGCCAGTAGGCAGGGGGCCCCTTCTGGGGCCAACGTCCTGACTTTC. The chain joins TRBV19 to TRBJ2-6; TRBD1 agrees at 8 bases. The CDR3 loop spans 16 amino acids. Germline V gene sequence: CDR1 LNHDA, CDR2 SQIVND (reference sequence). The V gene end was trimmed by 6 bases and the J gene end by 1 base; junction bases not matched to a gene: 5. Looking up the rest from reference TRBV19 and TRBJ2-6 gives the full variable domain: DGGITQSPKYLFRKEGQNVTLSCEQNLNHDAMYWYRQDPGQGLRLIYYSQIVNDFQKGDIAEGYSVSREKKESFPLTVTSAQKNPTAFYLCASRQGAPSGANVLTFGAGSRLTVL.

The genes are TRBV4-1 and TRBJ2-1, with D maybe TRBD2 (6 bases). Germline assignment: CDR1 MGHRA and CDR2 YSYEKL. The CDR3 consists of 19 residues. V gave up 0 bases and J gave up 5 bases, with 23 bases separating them. The CDR3 nucleotides are TGCGCCAGCAGCCAAGAACCCGCTCTCGGGGCGGGGACCGACAATGAGCAGTTCTTC. Residues: CASSQEPALGAGTDNEQFF.

The CDR3: CASSRDSGANVLTF. The CDR3 nucleotides read TGCGCCAGCTCACGGGACTCTGGGGCCAACGTCCTGACTTTC. The J gene is TRBJ2-6, the V gene TRBV5-1, with D possibly being TRBD2 (5 bases). V was clipped by 7 bases and J by 0 bases, with 8 bases between them. CDR1 is SGHRS and CDR2 is YFSETQ in the germline V gene. CDR3 size: 14 residues. The whole variable domain, filled in from reference TRBV5-1 and TRBJ2-6, reads KAGVTQTPRYLIKTRGQQVTLSCSPISGHRSVSWYQQTPGQGLQFLFEYFSETQRNKGNFPGRFSGRQFSNSRSEMNVSTLELGDSALYLCASSRDSGANVLTFGAGSRLTVL.

This chain joins TRBV7-9 and TRBJ2-3, with D possibly matching TRBD2 (5 bases). The CDR3 runs 13 residues. Germline values: CDR1 SEHNR, CDR2 FQNEAQ (reference sequence). V shed 1 base and J shed 8 bases, with 10 bases lying between them. The CDR3 loop reads CASSLESGGTQYF. CDR3 bases: TGTGCCAGCAGCTTAGAGAGTGGAGGTACGCAGTATTTT.

J is TRBJ2-3 and V is TRBV29-1; 9 bases fit TRBD1. J lost 2 bases, V lost 6 bases, and 6 bases had no gene match. The CDR3 has 14 amino acids. Germline CDR1 is SQVTM and CDR2 is ANQGSEA. The CDR3 reads CSVGGQGTTDTQYF. The CDR3 DNA reads TGCAGCGTCGGGGGACAGGGTACCACAGATACGCAGTATTTT.

The J gene is TRBJ1-2, the V gene TRBV30; the D gene is possibly TRBD1 (6 bases). The CDR3 is 15 residues long. Trimming removed 3 bases from V and 6 bases from J, with 20 bases in between. The germline gives CDR1 GTSNPN, CDR2 SVGIG (reference sequence). CDR3 residues: CAWSPLGQGINGYTF. The CDR3 DNA sequence: TGTGCCTGGAGCCCCCTGGGCCAGGGGATCAATGGCTACACCTTC.

The chain's CDR3 is CASSSKGQGREQYF. The CDR3 DNA reads as TGTGCCAGCAGCTCGAAGGGACAGGGGCGAGAGCAGTACTTC. The rearrangement links TRBV7-9 to TRBJ2-7; 10 bases are a match to TRBD1. Germline-derived CDR1 and CDR2 are SEHNR and FQNEAQ (reference sequence). Losses at the gene ends were 4 bases for V and 7 bases for J; bases not matched to a gene: 7. The CDR3 loop spans 14 amino acids. The full variable domain, completed using reference TRBV7-9 and TRBJ2-7, is DTGVSQNPRHKITKRGQNVTFRCDPISEHNRLYWYRQTLGQGPEFLTYFQNEAQLEKSRLLSDRFSAERPKGSFSTLEIQRTEQGDSAMYLCASSSKGQGREQYFGPGTRLTVT.

The rearrangement uses TRBV7-3 and TRBJ1-4; possible D gene TRBD1, 6 bases. From germline, CDR1 is SGHTA and CDR2 FQGTGA. The CDR3 is 14 residues long. Trimming pared 9 bases from V and 3 bases from J, leaving 14 bases between. The CDR3 coding sequence is TGTGCCAGTTGTCGGACAGCACCTAATGAAAAACTGTTTTTT. This encodes CASCRTAPNEKLFF.

V gene TRBV5-6 combines with J gene TRBJ1-5, with TRBD1 matching over 8 bases. The CDR3 has 16 residues. Germline trimming cut 4 bases from V and 4 bases from J; bases unmatched to any gene: 10. Looked up from germline, CDR1 is SGHDT and CDR2 is YYEEEE. The CDR3 nucleotides read TGTGCCAGCAGCCCGTGGACAGGGAGGTTTAATCAGCCCCAGCATTTT. It specifies CASSPWTGRFNQPQHF.

The chain is built from TRBV28 and TRBJ2-7; 7 bases align to TRBD2. V lost 5 bases to trimming and J lost 3 bases; unmatched junction nucleotides: 10. The CDR3 has 15 residues. Germline CDR1 and CDR2: MDHEN and SYDVKM. CDR3 DNA: TGTGCCAGCAGTGCTCTAGCGGAGATAAGCTACGAGCAGTACTTC. Protein: CASSALAEISYEQYF.

The chain recombines TRBV4-1 with TRBJ2-7; 12 bases fit TRBD2. Germline CDR1 is MGHRA and CDR2 is YSYEKL. J was trimmed by 7 bases and V by 2 bases; bases with no gene match: 6. The CDR3 is made up of 15 amino acids. CDR3 DNA: TGCGCCAGCAGCCAAATTCTAGCGGGGGGGCAAGAGCAGTACTTC. This encodes CASSQILAGGQEQYF.

The chain links TRBV5-1 to TRBJ2-7; a weak D match, TRBD1 (7 bases). The V gene lost 4 bases and the J gene lost 0 bases, with 17 bases spanning the gap. The CDR3 spans 16 residues. The V gene's germline CDR1 is SGHRS and CDR2 YFSETQ. The CDR3 nucleotides are TGCGCCAGCAGCCGAGGGGGGACAGATAGCTCCTACGAGCAGTACTTC. Residues: CASSRGGTDSSYEQYF.

J is TRBJ2-7 and V is TRBV6-5; 7 nucleotides align to TRBD1. The CDR3 is made up of 14 amino acids. V lost 6 bases and J lost 6; bases outside the gene matches: 11. Germline-derived CDR1 and CDR2 are MNHEY and SVGAGI. The CDR3 sequence: CASRRQGVESEQYF. Written as DNA, the CDR3 is TGTGCCAGCAGAAGGCAGGGGGTAGAGTCCGAGCAGTACTTC.

J is TRBJ1-1 and V is TRBV15; 9 bases agree with TRBD1. Looked up from germline, CDR1 is LNHNV and CDR2 is YYDKDF (reference sequence). There are 15 residues in the CDR3. The junction had 6 bases not matched to a gene; V was cut back by 5 bases and J by 2 bases. The CDR3 here is CATSPATGGNTEAFF. CDR3 nucleotides: TGTGCCACCAGCCCCGCGACAGGGGGTAACACTGAAGCTTTCTTT.

The chain is built from TRBV18 and TRBJ1-1; perhaps TRBD1 as D (6 bases). Germline assignment: CDR1 KGHSH and CDR2 LQKENI. This CDR3 has 11 residues. V gave up 3 bases and J gave up 12 bases, with 11 bases separating them. The CDR3 coding sequence is TGTGCCAGCTCACCTGAAACAGGGACTTTCTTT. Its translation: CASSPETGTFF.

The V call is TRBV2, the J call TRBJ2-1; possible D gene TRBD2, 5 bases. The germline CDR1 and CDR2 sequences are SNHLY and FYNNEI. The CDR3 totals 16 residues. Trimming removed 7 bases from V and 2 bases from J, with 18 bases in between. CDR3 amino acids: CASKTPRESTYNEQFF. DNA for the CDR3: TGTGCCAGCAAAACCCCCCGGGAATCCACCTACAATGAGCAGTTCTTC.

The V call is TRBV5-4, the J call TRBJ1-1; D is ambiguous. Trimming took 2 bases from V and 4 from J, leaving 12 bases between them. This CDR3 has 14 amino acids. The V gene's germline CDR1 is SGHNT and CDR2 YYREEE (reference sequence). The CDR3 reads CASSFSRKSTEAFF. Here the CDR3 DNA reads TGTGCCAGCAGCTTTTCCAGGAAAAGCACTGAAGCTTTCTTT.

This chain links TRBV4-1 with TRBJ2-1; 10 nucleotides match TRBD2. The germline V gene has CDR1 MGHRA and CDR2 YSYEKL. This CDR3 contains 18 residues. Losses at the gene ends were 4 bases for V and 6 bases for J; bases not matched to a gene: 15. CDR3 bases: TGCGCCAGCAGCCGCGTTCTGACCCTAGCGGGAGATGGCAATGAGCAGTTCTTC. This encodes CASSRVLTLAGDGNEQFF.